The 11 T cell receptor beta chains in this list originate from one sample, sequenced in a study of T cells after yellow fever vaccination (dated by TCRdb to the late 2010s). The intended sense of this specimen's treatment or condition label: live attenuated yellow fever vaccine strain. Libraries were made using 5' RACE. The listed sequencing device is Illumina HiSeq 2500. TCRdb reprocessed the public reads (quality trimming at Q25 with fastp, clone calling with MiXCR) and kept in-frame beta chains. All rows with the same CDR3 protein become a single entry with the most common DNA and genes. Recorded for this sample are about 360,000 distinct CDR3 sequences; roughly 6.2% of them occurred a single time. The top ten hold approximately 15% of the sample. Sequenced here: PBMCs, sampled 5 days after the yellow fever booster vaccination. Receptors were obtained from a man in his thirties or forties who received the YFV17D yellow fever vaccine.

This clonotype was counted at least ten times. The chain has TRBV5-6 and TRBJ1-5; D uncertain. In germline, CDR1 is SGHDT, CDR2 YYEEEE. CDR3 length: 15 residues. Trimming cost V 3 bases and J 2 bases, with 12 bases left between them. CDR3 residues: CASSSYQIGNQPQHF. The DNA of the CDR3 is TGTGCCAGCAGCTCTTATCAAATTGGCAATCAGCCCCAGCATTTT.

This clonotype was seen repeatedly, ten times or more. The chain employs TRBV11-3 and TRBJ2-3; D may correspond to TRBD1 or TRBD2 (6 bases each). V lost 2 bases to trimming and J lost 0 bases, with 12 bases between them. Germline CDR1 is SGHNT and CDR2 is YENEEA. CDR3 length equals 16 residues. CDR3 sequence (DNA): TGTGCCAGCAGCTTATATGGGGGGCCTAGCACAGATACGCAGTATTTT. It translates to CASSLYGGPSTDTQYF.

The rearrangement links TRBV7-9 to TRBJ2-3, with D maybe TRBD2 (5 bases). Germline CDR1 is SEHNR and CDR2 is FQNEAQ (reference sequence). The germline V and J ends were trimmed by 5 bases and 0 bases, with 12 bases remaining between them. The CDR3 spans 15 residues. The CDR3 DNA follows: TGTGCCAGCAGCCGTGAGGGTTCTAGCACAGATACGCAGTATTTT. This sequence encodes CASSREGSSTDTQYF.

This clonotype was observed at least ten times. This chain uses TRBV6-6 with TRBJ1-5; D remains ambiguous. This CDR3 region has 13 residues. Between the trimmed V and J ends, which lost 2 bases and 8 bases, there was a span of 10 bases. CDR1 is MNHNY, CDR2 SVGAGI, per germline (reference sequence). The CDR3 region is CASSYLQEEPQHF. CDR3 DNA sequence: TGTGCCAGCAGTTACCTCCAGGAGGAGCCCCAGCATTTT.

This clonotype was seen a few times. This sequence joins TRBV10-3 and TRBJ2-1; 8 positions match TRBD2. The CDR3 runs to 17 residues. V gave up 0 bases and J gave up 3 bases; unmatched junction bases: 7. In germline, CDR1 is ENHRY, CDR2 SYGVKD. Here the CDR3 reads CAISESSFSGIYNEQFF. CDR3 in DNA: TGTGCCATCAGTGAGTCGAGTTTTAGCGGGATCTACAATGAGCAGTTCTTC.

This clonotype was counted ten times or more. The gene calls are TRBV4-3 and TRBJ2-7, with TRBD2 matching over 9 bases. The germline gives CDR1 LGHNA, CDR2 YSLEER. The CDR3 has 15 amino acids. V lost 1 base, J lost 2 bases, and 3 bases stayed unmatched. The CDR3 is CASSQATSGPYEQYF. In DNA form, the CDR3 reads TGCGCCAGCAGCCAAGCTACTAGCGGGCCCTACGAGCAGTACTTC.

In its sample, this clonotype was seen many times. The chain is built from TRBV7-2 and TRBJ2-7; D is tentatively TRBD1 or TRBD2 (5 bases each). The CDR3 spans 15 residues. Germline-derived CDR1 and CDR2 are SGHTA and FQGNSA. Trimming stripped 2 bases from V and 4 bases from J, with 15 bases between. CDR3 protein: CASSLSRFGGYEQYF. The CDR3, as DNA: TGTGCCAGCAGCTTATCCCGGTTTGGGGGATACGAGCAGTACTTC.

This clonotype occurred a few times. The rearrangement joins TRBV5-4 to TRBJ2-5; D uncertain. V dropped 2 bases and J dropped 3 bases, with 14 bases sitting between them. Looked up from germline, CDR1 is SGHNT and CDR2 is YYREEE (reference sequence). The CDR3 contains 15 residues. CDR3 amino acids: CASSLEPDSKETQYF. As DNA, the CDR3 is TGTGCCAGCAGCTTAGAGCCCGACTCCAAAGAGACCCAGTACTTC. The full variable domain, completed using reference TRBV5-4 and TRBJ2-5, is ETGVTQSPTHLIKTRGQQVTLRCSSQSGHNTVSWYQQALGQGPQFIFQYYREEENGRGNFPPRFSGLQFPNYSSELNVNALELDDSALYLCASSLEPDSKETQYFGPGTRLLVL.

The sample holds a few counts of this clonotype. The rearrangement links TRBV7-9 to TRBJ2-7; no reliable D call. Germline loops: CDR1 SEHNR, CDR2 FQNEAQ (reference sequence). Trimming left V 3 bases short and J 3 bases short, with 12 bases between. The CDR3 covers 14 residues. The CDR3 region has the DNA TGTGCCAGCAGCTTGGCCGAACAGAGCTACGAGCAGTACTTC. Protein: CASSLAEQSYEQYF.

V gene TRBV11-2 combines with J gene TRBJ1-1; D ambiguous. The CDR3 is 14 amino acids. In germline, CDR1 is SGHAT, CDR2 FQNNGV. V was shortened by 5 bases and J by 1 base, with 11 bases between the two germline ends. CDR3 nucleotides: TGTGCCAGCAGCCCAAGGGTGGGGAACACTGAAGCTTTCTTT. It codes for CASSPRVGNTEAFF.

This clonotype showed up many times. V is TRBV7-9 and J is TRBJ2-3; D not resolved. The CDR3 covers 10 residues. Trimming removed 3 bases at V and 6 bases at J, with 1 base between. Per germline, CDR1 SEHNR and CDR2 FQNEAQ (reference sequence). In DNA, the CDR3 is TGTGCCAGCAGCTTGGATACGCAGTATTTT. Its translation is CASSLDTQYF. Full variable domain (remainder filled in from reference TRBV7-9 and TRBJ2-3): DTGVSQNPRHKITKRGQNVTFRCDPISEHNRLYWYRQTLGQGPEFLTYFQNEAQLEKSRLLSDRFSAERPKGSFSTLEIQRTEQGDSAMYLCASSLDTQYFGPGTRLTVL.